The 14 T cell receptor beta chains below all came from one sample that was sequenced in a study of cytomegalovirus exposure and HLA in healthy donors. Researchers ran the PCR with 60 Vbeta and 13 Jbeta primers. Sequencing was performed with immunoSEQ multiplex PCR; in TCRdb, only in-frame clones are kept and a portion is missing. The table lists about 190,000 clones, 60% to 85% of them singletons. Sequenced material: PBMCs. Receptors were obtained from a woman under 30 in good health and CMV-seronegative.

The chain links TRBV6-1 to TRBJ1-5, with D possibly matching TRBD1 (6 bases). The CDR3 spans 15 residues. V was trimmed by 3 bases and J by 4 bases, leaving 13 bases between them. Germline lookup yields CDR1 MNHNS and CDR2 SASEGT. The CDR3 spells CASSDKGVGNQPQHF. The CDR3 DNA reads as TGTGCCAGCAGTGATAAGGGGGTAGGAAATCAGCCCCAGCATTTT.

The table lists this clone with a count of one. Compared with germline, one end of the junction differs, possibly owing to a read error. The chain combines TRBV4-2 with TRBJ1-2, with D unclear. CDR1 and CDR2 from the germline V gene are LGHNA and YNFKEQ. The CDR3 length is 12 residues. CDR3 coding DNA: TGTGCCAGCAGCCATACCAACTATGACTACACCTTC. It encodes CASSHTNYDYTF.

The chain uses TRBV7-3 and TRBJ2-2; 7 bases are shared with TRBD2. J gave up 5 bases and V 1 base, and 4 bases lay outside the gene matches. This CDR3 contains 15 residues. Germline-derived CDR1 and CDR2 are SGHTA and FQGTGA. This CDR3 is CASSLIAGETGELFF. CDR3 sequence (DNA): TGTGCCAGCAGCTTAATTGCGGGAGAAACCGGGGAGCTGTTTTTT.

This chain uses TRBV25-1 with TRBJ2-5, with 7 nucleotides matching TRBD2. With 5 bases clipped from V and 5 bases from J, the junction kept 11 bases outside the gene matches. Germline CDR1 is MGHDK and CDR2 is SYGVNS. CDR3 length: 15 amino acids. The CDR3 protein is CASSRVGGGVETQYF. CDR3 coding DNA: TGTGCCAGCAGTCGAGTCGGCGGGGGAGTTGAGACCCAGTACTTC.

V and J are TRBV9 and TRBJ1-2, with D possibly matching TRBD1 (5 bases). CDR1 is SGDLS and CDR2 is YYNGEE in the germline V gene. Trimming took off 4 bases at V and 6 bases at J, with 22 bases between the two ends. The CDR3 runs to 16 residues. Written as DNA, the CDR3 is TGTGCCAGCAGCTTCGGGCTGACAGATCCTTCGGATGGCTACACCTTC. Residues: CASSFGLTDPSDGYTF.

The chain joins TRBV7-6 to TRBJ2-1; the D gene is possibly TRBD2 (5 bases). This CDR3 has 16 residues. Trimming removed 1 base at V and 4 bases at J, with 14 bases between. Germline CDR1 reads SGHVS; CDR2 reads FNYEAQ. CDR3 residues: CASSLGNQAVYNEQFF. The CDR3 nucleotides are TGTGCCAGCAGCTTAGGCAATCAAGCGGTATACAATGAGCAGTTCTTC.

The genes are TRBV10-1 and TRBJ2-3, with D tentatively TRBD1 (7 bases). The CDR3 loop spans 14 amino acids. Germline assignment: CDR1 WNHNN and CDR2 SYGVQD (reference sequence). Trimming left V 2 bases short and J 12 bases short, with 18 bases between. The CDR3 protein is CASSEGGTAEVQYF. CDR3 coding DNA: TGCGCCAGCAGTGAGGGCGGGACAGCGGAAGTCCAGTATTTT.

Here the CDR3 reads CASSARQGIREKLFF. CDR3 sequence (DNA): TGCGCCAGCAGCGCGAGGCAGGGTATCCGGGAAAAACTGTTTTTT. This chain joins TRBV5-1 and TRBJ1-4; D is possibly TRBD1 (5 bases). CDR1 and CDR2 (germline): SGHRS, YFSETQ. V lost 4 bases and J 8 bases, leaving 18 bases between the germline ends. The CDR3 totals 15 residues.

The chain has TRBV7-3 and TRBJ1-1; D is possibly TRBD1 (5 bases). With 4 bases removed from V and 8 bases from J, the gap between germline ends came to 11 bases. The CDR3 has 12 residues. The germline CDR1 and CDR2 sequences are SGHTA and FQGTGA. DNA for the CDR3: TGTGCCAGCAGCTCCGGGGGAGGGGAAGCTTTCTTT. Encoded protein: CASSSGGGEAFF.

This clone was counted once. The chain couples TRBV28 to TRBJ1-1, with D tentatively TRBD1 (5 bases). The CDR3 extends over 15 amino acids. Trimming shortened V by 5 bases and J by 10 bases, and 23 bases separated the two germline ends. In germline, CDR1 is MDHEN, CDR2 SYDVKM. The DNA of the CDR3 is TGTGCCAGCAGTCCCTGGGGCGCCCTTATCCGTGCAGCTTTCTTT. This gives the protein CASSPWGALIRAAFF.

The genes are TRBV27 and TRBJ1-1; TRBD1 is a possible D gene (6 bases). Germline V gene sequence: CDR1 MNHEY, CDR2 SMNVEV (reference sequence). There are 14 residues in the CDR3. V shed 5 bases and J shed 6 bases, with 16 bases lying between them. CDR3 in amino acids: CASSRGQGVPEAFF. CDR3 bases: TGTGCCAGCAGTCGGGGACAAGGGGTCCCTGAAGCTTTCTTT.

This rearrangement joins TRBV29-1 to TRBJ2-1; 7 bases are shared with TRBD1. The V and J ends lost 5 bases and 3 bases, in that order; junction bases with no gene match: 4. The CDR3 totals 13 residues. Germline CDR1 and CDR2: SQVTM and ANQGSEA. The CDR3 reads CSVSRDSYNEQFF. CDR3 nucleotides: TGCAGCGTTTCCCGGGACAGCTACAATGAGCAGTTCTTC.

This rearrangement joins TRBV4-1 to TRBJ2-1; 7 nucleotides align to TRBD2. Germline lookup yields CDR1 MGHRA and CDR2 YSYEKL. The length of the CDR3 is 16 residues. V trimming: 4 bases; J trimming: 4 bases; junction bases outside the gene matches: 10. CDR3 protein: CASSPPVGGSYNEQFF. The CDR3 DNA is TGCGCCAGCAGCCCTCCCGTGGGGGGGTCTTACAATGAGCAGTTCTTC.

The rearrangement joins TRBV7-9 to TRBJ1-6, with no clear D. The V end lost 1 base, the J end lost 6 bases, and 10 bases lay between the germline ends. The CDR3 is 15 amino acids. The germline gives CDR1 SEHNR, CDR2 FQNEAQ (reference sequence). In DNA, the CDR3 is TGTGCCAGCAGCTTAGAGGCGGGGTTTAATTCACCCCTCCACTTT. This sequence encodes CASSLEAGFNSPLHF.